These 3 T cell receptor beta chains were sequenced from one sample in a study of blood T cell repertoires in COVID-19. Repertoires were generated with immunoSEQ multiplex PCR, while TCRdb's copy carries only in-frame clones and drops some. Of around 470,000 clones in the sample, 89% were seen once. Input material: peripheral blood. The source of these receptors is a man between 18 and 35 years old with COVID-19, enrolled during active disease.

This clone was detected only once. The J gene is TRBJ1-1, the V gene TRBV7-9, with D perhaps matching TRBD1 (5 bases). This CDR3 spans 17 amino acids. The V gene lost 5 bases and the J gene lost 2 bases, with 21 bases spanning the gap. Per germline, CDR1 SEHNR and CDR2 FQNEAQ (reference sequence). CDR3 bases: TGTGCCAGCAGCCCAGGGAAGGGGCAGACAAAAAACACTGAAGCTTTCTTT. Translated: CASSPGKGQTKNTEAFF.

The chain combines TRBV2 with TRBJ1-6; D remains unclear. The V end lost 7 bases, the J end lost 7 bases, and 5 bases lay between the germline ends. This CDR3 contains 11 residues. Germline CDR1 and CDR2: SNHLY and FYNNEI. The CDR3 reads CASTVNSPLHF. The CDR3 DNA reads TGTGCCAGCACAGTGAATTCACCCCTCCACTTT.

The rearrangement links TRBV19 to TRBJ1-1; the D gene is possibly TRBD1 (5 bases). CDR1 LNHDA and CDR2 SQIVND come from the germline V gene (reference sequence). Trimming took 5 bases from V and 5 from J, leaving 9 bases between them. The CDR3 sequence is 12 residues long. The CDR3 nucleotides are TGTGCCAGTAGTGCCCGGGGGACTGAAGCTTTCTTT. Its protein is CASSARGTEAFF.